This T cell receptor beta chain was profiled in a study of blood T cells in healthy people across ages. This clonotype was picked up a small number of times. What it binds is not known. Combining a sample-barcoded 5' primer with a J-beta primer mix, a second PCR ran for roughly 7 to 12 cycles. Each cDNA molecule was tagged by a template-switch adaptor with 12 random nucleotides. Via MiXCR, TCRdb re-called the 5' RACE reads, giving one row per CDR3 protein. Found here are roughly 800,000 distinct CDR3 sequences, roughly 64% of them singletons; the top ten hold about 20%. This CDR3 has 11 amino acids. Germline-derived CDR1 and CDR2 are MDHEN and SYDVKM. The V and J ends lost 8 bases and 3 bases respectively, with 5 bases between them. The authors isolated at least 7 million PBMCs per sample. Study-wide results and caveats: Roughly linearly, TCR beta diversity per million T cells fell as age increased.

Input material: blood. The sequence was collected from a man aged 25-40 years in good health. The chain employs TRBV28 and TRBJ2-1; D is uncertain. Here the CDR3 DNA reads TGTGCCAGCGAGGACTACAATGAGCAGTTCTTC. Translating it yields CASEDYNEQFF.